This T cell receptor (beta chain) appears in the sequencing data of a study of CD8 T cells in ankylosing spondylitis. Whole-study findings and limits: Blood from ankylosing spondylitis patients appeared to carry a characteristic roughly eight-variant TCR beta motif. The study looked at matched synovial fluid samples from ankylosing spondylitis patients. Disease-linked clones were reported to be significantly enriched there. Disease-linked clones displayed a CD8+ phenotype and appeared relatively rarely in peripheral blood.

A note on this clonotype: The antigen is not known.

The ends were cut back, 0 bases at V and 2 bases at J, with 11 bases in the middle. Germline V gene sequence: CDR1 SGDLS, CDR2 YYNGEE. CDR3 length: 15 amino acids. With molecular barcodes, quantitative 5'-RACE was used to make the TCR beta libraries. TCRdb fed the 5' RACE reads into MiXCR, producing one record per CDR3 protein. The sample carries roughly 150,000 distinct CDR3 sequences, roughly 10% recorded once. The sequenced sample was blood, either unsorted or a sorted T cell fraction (not recorded which). This receptor was obtained from a female donor with ankylosing spondylitis or in good health (not recorded which). The rearrangement uses TRBV9 and TRBJ1-1; D call uncertain. The CDR3, as DNA: TGTGCCAGCAGCGTAGAATGGGAGGGAAACACTGAAGCTTTCTTT. Residues: CASSVEWEGNTEAFF.